The text below deals with one T cell receptor (beta chain). This entry belongs to a study of cytomegalovirus exposure and HLA in healthy donors. Vbeta (60) and Jbeta (13) primers were used in the PCR. The method was immunoSEQ multiplex PCR; TCRdb's version includes in-frame clones alone and lacks a portion of them. The sample lists tens of thousands of clones, around 86% occurring once. V lost 2 bases, J lost 1 base, and 13 bases lay in between. The germline CDR1 and CDR2 sequences are GTSNPN and SVGIG (reference sequence). The CDR3 length is 15 residues. The material sequenced was PBMCs. The chain combines TRBV30 with TRBJ2-3; possibly TRBD2 for D (6 bases). This receptor was obtained from a man aged 25 to 40 in good health and CMV-seropositive. CDR3 residues: CAWSQMGGGTDTQYF. The CDR3 region has the DNA TGTGCCTGGAGTCAAATGGGAGGAGGCACAGATACGCAGTATTTT.